Sequencing of this T cell receptor (beta chain) was carried out in a study of Ad26.COV2.S vaccination and SARS-CoV-2 variants. Study-level results: Total responses of T cells may have been underestimated by the analyses of TCR breadth and depth.

Regarding this clone: No antigen is known for it.

Assay used: immunoSEQ multiplex PCR; TCRdb lists only in-frame clones, some missing. The table has 180,000 or so clones, 87% seen once. The sequences come from peripheral blood, collected after recovery from COVID-19. The receptor was derived from a human donor who had recovered from COVID-19.

CDR3 nucleotides: TGTGCCAGCAGTCACCCCCAGGGTAGGGATTCACCCCTCCACTTT. It encodes CASSHPQGRDSPLHF. V is TRBV25-1 and J is TRBJ1-6; D may be TRBD1 (5 bases). CDR1 is MGHDK, CDR2 SYGVNS, per germline. The V gene lost 5 bases and the J gene lost 8 bases, with 16 bases spanning the gap. This CDR3 has 15 residues.